Below, 12 T cell receptor beta chains from the same sample are listed, as sequenced in a study of T-cell memory formation after mild COVID-19. TCRdb re-derived calls from the 5' RACE reads in MiXCR, one entry per CDR3 protein. The sample records roughly 200,000 distinct CDR3 sequences, around 17% being singletons. Material: PBMCs or a T cell subset sorted from them (not recorded which). These receptor sequences come from an adult woman who had mild COVID-19 (a few samples of this study predate the infection). Cell type and time point are not known.

This clonotype showed up just a few times. The chain has TRBV7-8 and TRBJ2-2; D uncertain. CDR3 length: 14 residues. V lost 4 bases and J lost 1, with 7 bases in between. Germline CDR1 and CDR2: SGHVS and FQNEAQ. CDR3 in amino acids: CASSSLVNTGELFF. The CDR3 region has the DNA TGTGCCAGCAGCTCTTTAGTGAACACCGGGGAGCTGTTTTTT.

The genes are TRBV5-1 and TRBJ1-4; possible D gene TRBD1, 6 bases. The CDR3 has 14 residues. V lost 4 bases and J lost 8, with 15 bases in between. The germline CDR1 and CDR2 sequences are SGHRS and YFSETQ. The CDR3 loop is CASSPDRSEEKLFF. DNA of the CDR3: TGCGCCAGCAGCCCCGACAGGTCAGAAGAAAAACTGTTTTTT. Based on the CDR3 plus reference TRBV5-1 and TRBJ1-4, the full variable domain is KAGVTQTPRYLIKTRGQQVTLSCSPISGHRSVSWYQQTPGQGLQFLFEYFSETQRNKGNFPGRFSGRQFSNSRSEMNVSTLELGDSALYLCASSPDRSEEKLFFGSGTQLSVL.

This clonotype was detected only a few times. The chain joins TRBV3-1 to TRBJ2-7; D possibly uses TRBD1 or TRBD2 (7 bases each). V was clipped by 1 base and J by 3 bases, with 13 bases between them. The CDR3 loop spans 15 amino acids. The germline CDR1 and CDR2 sequences are LGHDT and YNNKEL (reference sequence). CDR3 coding DNA: TGTGCCAGCAGCCAAGCCCCAGGGGGGGGCTACGAGCAGTACTTC. Amino acid sequence: CASSQAPGGGYEQYF.

This clonotype was seen ten or more times. The V and J genes are TRBV5-8 and TRBJ2-2; 7 bases are a match to TRBD2. V shed 1 base and J 7 bases; nucleotides not matched to a gene: 7. CDR1 and CDR2 (germline): SGHTS, YDEGEE. The CDR3 runs 15 residues. The CDR3 spells CASSLYAGVGGELFF. The DNA for the CDR3 is TGTGCCAGCAGCTTGTACGCGGGAGTCGGCGGGGAGCTGTTTTTT.

This clonotype was observed at least ten times. J is TRBJ2-1 and V is TRBV24-1, with D possibly TRBD2 on 6 matching bases. V lost 9 bases to trimming and J lost 6 bases, with 20 bases between them. The CDR3 runs 15 residues. Germline V CDR1 and CDR2: KGHDR, SFDVKD. The CDR3 loop is CATRSEGGRPNEQFF. The CDR3 DNA sequence: TGTGCCACCCGTAGTGAGGGAGGACGCCCCAATGAGCAGTTCTTC.

The chain links TRBV9 to TRBJ2-7; D is tentatively TRBD1 or TRBD2 (5 bases each). CDR1 SGDLS and CDR2 YYNGEE come from the germline V gene. This CDR3 has 16 residues. The V end lost 0 bases, the J end lost 4 bases, and 17 bases lay between the germline ends. CDR3 sequence reads: CASSVGIEQGVYEQYF. The CDR3 nucleotides read TGTGCCAGCAGCGTAGGGATAGAGCAGGGAGTTTACGAGCAGTACTTC.

This clonotype has a count of ten or more. The V and J genes are TRBV27 and TRBJ2-7; tentative D call: TRBD1 (6 bases). Germline V gene data show CDR1 as MNHEY and CDR2 as SMNVEV (reference sequence). This CDR3 has 12 amino acids. The V and J ends lost 2 bases and 6 bases respectively, with 8 bases between them. In DNA form, the CDR3 reads TGTGCCAGCAGTTTACTCAGGGGCGAGCAGTACTTC. Protein product: CASSLLRGEQYF.

V gene TRBV2 combines with J gene TRBJ2-2; D not certain. Trimming left V 2 bases short and J 1 base short, with 11 bases between. This CDR3 region has 16 residues. Germline V gene lookup returns CDR1 SNHLY and CDR2 FYNNEI. CDR3 nucleotide sequence: TGTGCCAGCAGTGAAATCGCGGCCTTGAACACCGGGGAGCTGTTTTTT. Its translation: CASSEIAALNTGELFF.

This clonotype was observed many times. The V gene is TRBV12-3 or TRBV12-4, the J gene TRBJ2-7; either TRBD1 or TRBD2 may fit D (5 bases each). This CDR3 contains 14 residues. V lost 0 bases and J lost 3, with 9 bases in between. As DNA, the CDR3 is TGTGCCAGCAGTTTAGCCGGGGCCCACTACGAGCAGTACTTC. Its protein product is CASSLAGAHYEQYF.

The gene calls are TRBV20-1 and TRBJ1-2; 7 nucleotides line up with TRBD1. There are 15 residues in the CDR3. Per germline, CDR1 DFQATT and CDR2 SNEGSKA (reference sequence). V gave up 0 bases and J gave up 4 bases; unmatched junction bases: 8. The CDR3 loop reads CSARDRGGRIYGYTF. CDR3 sequence (DNA): TGCAGTGCTAGAGATAGAGGGGGCCGGATCTATGGCTACACCTTC.

The CDR3: CASSLSPTGEAYEQYF. The CDR3 coding sequence is TGTGCCAGCAGCTTATCCCCGACAGGGGAAGCCTACGAGCAGTACTTC. This chain uses TRBV7-2 with TRBJ2-7, with 8 bases that match TRBD1. Germline CDR1 SGHTA, CDR2 FQGNSA. Trimming took 2 bases from V and 2 from J; bases not matched to a gene: 8. This CDR3 spans 16 amino acids.

This clonotype was counted a few times. V is TRBV7-9 and J is TRBJ1-3; 7 bases agree with TRBD1. With 5 bases clipped from V and 3 bases from J, the junction kept 13 bases outside the gene matches. Germline values: CDR1 SEHNR, CDR2 FQNEAQ (reference sequence). The CDR3 loop spans 17 amino acids. The CDR3 here is CASSEPTGKEVGNTIYF. The CDR3 DNA reads TGTGCCAGCAGCGAGCCGACAGGGAAGGAAGTTGGAAACACCATATATTTT.